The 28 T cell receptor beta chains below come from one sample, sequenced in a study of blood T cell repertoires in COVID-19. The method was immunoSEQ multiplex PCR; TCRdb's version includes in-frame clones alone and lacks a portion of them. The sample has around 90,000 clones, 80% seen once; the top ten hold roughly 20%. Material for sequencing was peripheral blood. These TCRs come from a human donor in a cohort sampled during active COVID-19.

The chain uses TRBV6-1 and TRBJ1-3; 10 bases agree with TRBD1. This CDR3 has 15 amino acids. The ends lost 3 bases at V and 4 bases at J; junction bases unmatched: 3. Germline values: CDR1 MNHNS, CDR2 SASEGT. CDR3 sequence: CASSEDRGRGNTIYF. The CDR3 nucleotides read TGTGCCAGCAGTGAGGACAGGGGGAGAGGAAACACCATATATTTT.

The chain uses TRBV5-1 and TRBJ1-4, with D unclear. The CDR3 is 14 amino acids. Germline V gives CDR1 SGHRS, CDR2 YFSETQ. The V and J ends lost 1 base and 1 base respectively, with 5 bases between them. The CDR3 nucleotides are TGCGCCAGCAGCTTGTCGGGAACTAATGAAAAACTGTTTTTT. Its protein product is CASSLSGTNEKLFF.

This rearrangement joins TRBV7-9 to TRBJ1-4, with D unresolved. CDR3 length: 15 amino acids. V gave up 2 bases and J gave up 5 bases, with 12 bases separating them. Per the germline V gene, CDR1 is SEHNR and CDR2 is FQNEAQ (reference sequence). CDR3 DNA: TGTGCCAGCAGCTTATCAATATCTGGCAATGAAAAACTGTTTTTT. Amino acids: CASSLSISGNEKLFF.

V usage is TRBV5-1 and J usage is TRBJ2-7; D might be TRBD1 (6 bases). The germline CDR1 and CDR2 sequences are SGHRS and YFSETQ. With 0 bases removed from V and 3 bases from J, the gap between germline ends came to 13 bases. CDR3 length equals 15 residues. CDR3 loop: CASSLDRLQGYEQYF. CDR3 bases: TGCGCCAGCAGCTTGGACAGGCTACAGGGCTACGAGCAGTACTTC.

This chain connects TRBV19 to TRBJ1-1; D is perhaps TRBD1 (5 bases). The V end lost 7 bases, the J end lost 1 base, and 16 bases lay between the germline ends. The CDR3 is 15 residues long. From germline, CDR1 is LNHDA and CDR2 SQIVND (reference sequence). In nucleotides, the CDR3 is TGTGCCAGTACCCCAAGGGGAGGAAGGAACACTGAAGCTTTCTTT. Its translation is CASTPRGGRNTEAFF. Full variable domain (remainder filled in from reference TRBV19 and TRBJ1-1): DGGITQSPKYLFRKEGQNVTLSCEQNLNHDAMYWYRQDPGQGLRLIYYSQIVNDFQKGDIAEGYSVSREKKESFPLTVTSAQKNPTAFYLCASTPRGGRNTEAFFGQGTRLTVV.

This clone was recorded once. CDR3: CASSPGQGRATNEKLFF. The CDR3 bases are TGCGCCAGCAGCCCAGGACAGGGAAGGGCAACTAATGAAAAACTGTTTTTT. This chain uses TRBV5-1 with TRBJ1-4; 8 bases fit TRBD1. CDR1 is SGHRS, CDR2 YFSETQ, per germline. J was trimmed by 0 bases and V by 4 bases; bases with no gene match: 8. This CDR3 contains 17 residues.

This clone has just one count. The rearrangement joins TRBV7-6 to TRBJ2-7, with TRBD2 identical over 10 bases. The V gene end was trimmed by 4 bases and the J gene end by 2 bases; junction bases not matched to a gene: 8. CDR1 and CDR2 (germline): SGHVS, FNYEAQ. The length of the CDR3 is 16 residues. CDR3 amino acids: CASSSLSGRYPYEQYF. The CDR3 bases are TGTGCCAGCAGCTCCCTTAGCGGGAGGTACCCCTACGAGCAGTACTTC.

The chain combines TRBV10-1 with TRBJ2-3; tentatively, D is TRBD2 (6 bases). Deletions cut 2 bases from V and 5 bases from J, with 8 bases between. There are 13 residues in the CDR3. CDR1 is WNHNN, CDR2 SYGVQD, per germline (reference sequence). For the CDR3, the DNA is TGCGCCAGCAGTGAGGGGCGGGAAGATACGCAGTATTTT. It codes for CASSEGREDTQYF.

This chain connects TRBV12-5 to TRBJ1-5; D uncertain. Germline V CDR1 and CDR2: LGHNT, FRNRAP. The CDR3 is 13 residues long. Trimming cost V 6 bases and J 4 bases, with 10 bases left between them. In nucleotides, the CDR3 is TGTGCTAGTGGCCCGGGCGGGAATCAGCCCCAGCATTTT. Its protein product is CASGPGGNQPQHF.

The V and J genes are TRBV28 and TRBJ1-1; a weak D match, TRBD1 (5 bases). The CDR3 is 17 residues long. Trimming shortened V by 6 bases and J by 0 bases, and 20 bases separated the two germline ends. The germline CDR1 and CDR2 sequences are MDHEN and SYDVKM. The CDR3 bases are TGTGCCAGCAGCCCTGCAGGGAGGGAGGGTATGAACACTGAAGCTTTCTTT. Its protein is CASSPAGREGMNTEAFF. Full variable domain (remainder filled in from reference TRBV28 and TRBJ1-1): DVKVTQSSRYLVKRTGEKVFLECVQDMDHENMFWYRQDPGLGLRLIYFSYDVKMKEKGDIPEGYSVSREKKERFSLILESASTNQTSMYLCASSPAGREGMNTEAFFGQGTRLTVV.

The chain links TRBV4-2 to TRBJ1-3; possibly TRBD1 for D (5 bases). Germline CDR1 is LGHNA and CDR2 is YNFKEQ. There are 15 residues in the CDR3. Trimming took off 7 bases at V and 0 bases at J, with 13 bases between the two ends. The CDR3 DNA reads TGTGCCAGCACCCTACAGGCTTACTCTGGAAACACCATATATTTT. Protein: CASTLQAYSGNTIYF.

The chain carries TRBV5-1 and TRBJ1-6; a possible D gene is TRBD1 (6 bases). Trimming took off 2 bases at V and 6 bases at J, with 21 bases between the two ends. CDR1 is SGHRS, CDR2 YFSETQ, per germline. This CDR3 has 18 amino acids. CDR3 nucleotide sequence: TGCGCCAGCAGCTTAAACCCTCTTGGGGGACAACTTAATTCACCCCTCCACTTT. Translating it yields CASSLNPLGGQLNSPLHF.

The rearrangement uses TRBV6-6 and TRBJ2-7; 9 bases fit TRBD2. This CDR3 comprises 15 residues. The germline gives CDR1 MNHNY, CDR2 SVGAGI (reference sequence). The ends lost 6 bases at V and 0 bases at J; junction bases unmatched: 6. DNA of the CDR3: TGTGCCAGCAGCCCTAGCGGGGAAAGCTCCTACGAGCAGTACTTC. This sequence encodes CASSPSGESSYEQYF.

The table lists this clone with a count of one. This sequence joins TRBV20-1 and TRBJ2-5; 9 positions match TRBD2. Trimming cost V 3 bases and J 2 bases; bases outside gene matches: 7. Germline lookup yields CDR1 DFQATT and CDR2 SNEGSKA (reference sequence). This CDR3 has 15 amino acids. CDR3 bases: TGCAGTGCTAGTTGGGGTAGCGGGAGTCAAGAGACCCAGTACTTC. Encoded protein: CSASWGSGSQETQYF.

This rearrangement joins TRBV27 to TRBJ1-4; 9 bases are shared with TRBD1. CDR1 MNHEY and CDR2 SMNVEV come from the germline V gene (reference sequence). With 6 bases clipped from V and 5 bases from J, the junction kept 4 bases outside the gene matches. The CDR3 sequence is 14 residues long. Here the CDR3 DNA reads TGTGCCAGCAGACAGGACAGGGGAAATGAAAAACTGTTTTTT. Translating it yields CASRQDRGNEKLFF.

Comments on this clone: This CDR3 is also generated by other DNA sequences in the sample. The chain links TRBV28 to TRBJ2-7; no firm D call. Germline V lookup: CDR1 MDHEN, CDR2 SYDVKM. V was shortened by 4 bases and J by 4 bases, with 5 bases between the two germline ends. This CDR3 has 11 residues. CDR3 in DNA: TGTGCCAGCAGTTCTCGGTACGAGCAGTACTTC. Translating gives CASSSRYEQYF.

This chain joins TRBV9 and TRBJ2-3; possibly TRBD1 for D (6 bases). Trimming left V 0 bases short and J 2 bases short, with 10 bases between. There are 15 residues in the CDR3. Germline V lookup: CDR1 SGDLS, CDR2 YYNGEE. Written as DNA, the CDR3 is TGTGCCAGCAGCGTAGAAAGGGGGTTCACAGATACGCAGTATTTT. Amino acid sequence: CASSVERGFTDTQYF.

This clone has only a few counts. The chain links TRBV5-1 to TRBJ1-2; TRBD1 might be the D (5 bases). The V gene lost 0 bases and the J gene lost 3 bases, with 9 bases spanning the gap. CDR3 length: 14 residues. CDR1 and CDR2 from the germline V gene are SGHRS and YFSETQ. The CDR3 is CASSLDRGDYGYTF. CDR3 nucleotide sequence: TGCGCCAGCAGCTTGGATCGGGGGGACTATGGCTACACCTTC.

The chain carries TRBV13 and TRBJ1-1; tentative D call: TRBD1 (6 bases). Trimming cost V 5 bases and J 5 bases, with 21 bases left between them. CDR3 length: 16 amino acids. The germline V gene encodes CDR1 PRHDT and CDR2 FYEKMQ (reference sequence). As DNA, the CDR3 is TGTGCCAGCAGCAACTCACCCGGGGCAGGGGAGACTGAAGCTTTCTTT. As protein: CASSNSPGAGETEAFF.

CDR3 sequence: CASSSKTGSYGYTF. CDR3 bases: TGTGCCAGCAGTTCAAAAACAGGAAGCTATGGCTACACCTTC. The genes are TRBV27 and TRBJ1-2; TRBD1 might be the D (5 bases). This CDR3 contains 14 residues. The V end lost 4 bases, the J end lost 4 bases, and 13 bases lay between the germline ends. Germline V gives CDR1 MNHEY, CDR2 SMNVEV (reference sequence).

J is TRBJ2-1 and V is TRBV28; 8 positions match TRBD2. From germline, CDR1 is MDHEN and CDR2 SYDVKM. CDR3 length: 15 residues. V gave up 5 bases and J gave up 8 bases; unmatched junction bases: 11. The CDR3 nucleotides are TGTGCCAGCAGTCCAACAGCCGGGAGGGAGGATGAGCAGTTCTTC. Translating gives CASSPTAGREDEQFF. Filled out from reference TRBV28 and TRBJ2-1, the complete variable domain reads DVKVTQSSRYLVKRTGEKVFLECVQDMDHENMFWYRQDPGLGLRLIYFSYDVKMKEKGDIPEGYSVSREKKERFSLILESASTNQTSMYLCASSPTAGREDEQFFGPGTRLTVL.

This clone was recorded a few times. The CDR3 bases are TGTGCCAGCAGCTTGGCAGGCGACTATGGCTACACCTTC. It yields the protein CASSLAGDYGYTF. This chain joins TRBV5-5 and TRBJ1-2; no reliable D call. V lost 0 bases, J lost 3 bases, and 6 bases lay in between. Germline V gene sequence: CDR1 SGHKS, CDR2 YYEKEE (reference sequence). The CDR3 is made up of 13 amino acids.

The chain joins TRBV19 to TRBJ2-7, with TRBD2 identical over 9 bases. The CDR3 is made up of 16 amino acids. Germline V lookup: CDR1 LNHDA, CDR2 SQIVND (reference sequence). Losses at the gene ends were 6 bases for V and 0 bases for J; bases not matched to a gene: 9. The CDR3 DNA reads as TGTGCCAGTAGGAAAGCGACTAGCGGTAGCTCCTACGAGCAGTACTTC. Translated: CASRKATSGSSYEQYF.

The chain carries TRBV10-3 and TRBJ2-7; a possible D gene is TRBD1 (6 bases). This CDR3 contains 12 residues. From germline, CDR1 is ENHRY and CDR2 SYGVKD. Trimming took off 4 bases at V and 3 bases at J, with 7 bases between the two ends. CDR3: CAISGQDYEQYF. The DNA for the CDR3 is TGTGCCATCAGTGGACAGGACTACGAGCAGTACTTC.

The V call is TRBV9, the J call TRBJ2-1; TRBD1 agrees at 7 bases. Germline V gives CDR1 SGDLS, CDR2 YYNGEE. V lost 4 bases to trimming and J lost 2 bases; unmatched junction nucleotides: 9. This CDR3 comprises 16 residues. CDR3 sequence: CASSPRGQGAYNEQFF. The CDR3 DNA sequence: TGTGCCAGCAGCCCCCGTGGGCAGGGGGCCTACAATGAGCAGTTCTTC.

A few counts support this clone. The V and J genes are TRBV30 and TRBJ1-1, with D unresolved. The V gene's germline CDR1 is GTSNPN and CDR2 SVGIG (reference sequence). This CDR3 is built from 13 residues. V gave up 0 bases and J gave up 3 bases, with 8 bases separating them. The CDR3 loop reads CAWSVFQDTEAFF. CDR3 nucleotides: TGTGCCTGGAGTGTATTCCAGGACACTGAAGCTTTCTTT.

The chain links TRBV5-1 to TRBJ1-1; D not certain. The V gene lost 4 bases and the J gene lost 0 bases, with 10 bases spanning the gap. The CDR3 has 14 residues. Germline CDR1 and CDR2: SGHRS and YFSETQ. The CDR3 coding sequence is TGCGCCAGCAGCCTGGGAGGTCTGAACACTGAAGCTTTCTTT. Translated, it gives CASSLGGLNTEAFF.

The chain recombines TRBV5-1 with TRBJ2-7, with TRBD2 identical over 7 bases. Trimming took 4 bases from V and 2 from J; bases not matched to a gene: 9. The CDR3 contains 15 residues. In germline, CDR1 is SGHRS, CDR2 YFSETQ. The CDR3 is CASSPPSGGPYEQYF. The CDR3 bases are TGCGCCAGCAGCCCCCCTAGCGGAGGTCCCTACGAGCAGTACTTC.